The T cell receptor beta chain under discussion was sequenced for a study of vaccination and CD4 T cells after COVID-19. For the study at large: By nasal swab PCR, the convalescent patients were SARS-CoV-2 positive, with roughly ten mild cases and one severe. Control cultures used a CEFX viral epitope pool, an HIV-1 Nef peptide pool, or no peptide.

As to treatment: approximately 9-day PBMC culture with coronavirus spike peptide pools or control peptides (ViraFEST assay). Following expansion of antigen-specific T cells with peptide pools, ViraFEST then sequenced TCRs. With about ten days of culture completed, CD4+ T cells were isolated by negative selection. This clonotype was seen a handful of times. Its antigen is not identified. CD4+ T cells that had been cultured provided DNA sequenced with the Oncomine TCR Beta short-read assay. TCRdb recomputed calls from the PCR reads with MiXCR, one row per CDR3 protein. The sample has about 19,000 distinct CDR3 sequences; about 32% are singletons. Sequenced material: cultured CD4+ T cells from blood. The TCR originated in a human donor with COVID-19.

The CDR3 loop is CASSESGGLAADTQYF. The DNA of the CDR3 is TGTGCCAGCAGTGAATCCGGGGGCTTAGCGGCGGATACGCAGTATTTT. The rearrangement uses TRBV2 and TRBJ2-3, with D perhaps matching TRBD1 or TRBD2 (6 bases each). The CDR3 length is 16 residues. Germline CDR1 reads SNHLY; CDR2 reads FYNNEI. The germline V and J ends were trimmed by 2 bases and 6 bases, with 18 bases remaining between them.